What follows are 27 T cell receptor beta chains derived from one specimen sequenced in a study of response to subunit inactivated influenza vaccine. TCRdb used MiXCR to reprocess the RT-PCR reads, holding one entry per CDR3 protein. The table shows about 700,000 distinct CDR3 sequences, with 15% to 19% occurring only once. This specimen consisted of PBMCs from blood, obtained roughly 13 days after vaccination. The receptors were sampled from a man aged 45 to 65 who received an inactivated influenza vaccine.

This sequence joins TRBV2 and TRBJ2-7; the D gene is possibly TRBD1 (5 bases). Trimming pared 2 bases from V and 0 bases from J, leaving 8 bases between. The germline gives CDR1 SNHLY, CDR2 FYNNEI. The CDR3 is 14 residues long. The CDR3 loop reads CASSEKGPSYEQYF. In DNA, the CDR3 is TGTGCCAGCAGTGAAAAGGGGCCCTCCTACGAGCAGTACTTC.

This clonotype was found a few times. This chain connects TRBV20-1 to TRBJ2-7, with 12 bases aligning to TRBD2. Germline values: CDR1 DFQATT, CDR2 SNEGSKA (reference sequence). Trimming cost V 6 bases and J 3 bases; bases outside gene matches: 3. The CDR3 runs 13 residues. CDR3 region: CSAPGLAGYEQYF. The CDR3 DNA follows: TGCAGTGCACCGGGACTAGCGGGCTACGAGCAGTACTTC.

In its sample, this clonotype was seen a few times. The rearrangement uses TRBV5-1 and TRBJ1-4; D not resolved. Per the germline V gene, CDR1 is SGHRS and CDR2 is YFSETQ. This CDR3 region has 16 residues. Between the trimmed V and J ends, which lost 4 bases and 3 bases, there was a span of 16 bases. The CDR3 nucleotides read TGCGCCAGCAGCGTCATGACCGGGCCCCCTAATGAAAAACTGTTTTTT. Translating gives CASSVMTGPPNEKLFF.

This clonotype was seen at least ten times. The chain joins TRBV11-2 to TRBJ2-2; no clear D. Germline CDR1 is SGHAT and CDR2 is FQNNGV. The CDR3 runs 17 residues. Trimming removed 2 bases at V and 2 bases at J, with 15 bases between. This CDR3 reads CASSLRGSRENTGELFF. As DNA, the CDR3 is TGTGCCAGCAGCTTACGTGGCAGCCGAGAAAACACCGGGGAGCTGTTTTTT.

The gene calls are TRBV10-2 and TRBJ2-3; D may be TRBD1 (6 bases). CDR3 length equals 15 residues. CDR1 is WSHSY, CDR2 SAAADI, per germline. V lost 7 bases, J lost 0 bases, and 14 bases lay in between. CDR3: CASTPTGFSTDTQYF. In DNA form, the CDR3 reads TGCGCCAGCACCCCCACAGGGTTCAGCACAGATACGCAGTATTTT.

The CDR3 loop is CASSLDGGEGQPQHF. CDR3 bases: TGCGCCAGCAGCTTGGACGGGGGAGAGGGTCAGCCCCAGCATTTT. The chain uses TRBV5-1 and TRBJ1-5, with TRBD1 as a possible D gene (5 bases). V gave up 0 bases and J gave up 6 bases, with 13 bases separating them. Germline V gene lookup returns CDR1 SGHRS and CDR2 YFSETQ. The CDR3 has 15 residues.

This sequence joins TRBV27 and TRBJ2-5, with a weak D call TRBD2 (6 bases). There are 16 residues in the CDR3. Trimming removed 5 bases from V and 4 bases from J, with 20 bases in between. Germline CDR1 reads MNHEY; CDR2 reads SMNVEV (reference sequence). The CDR3 DNA sequence: TGTGCCAGCAGTCAGCTACTAGGCATCGGGGGAGAGACCCAGTACTTC. It codes for CASSQLLGIGGETQYF.

This clonotype was counted a few times. The chain employs TRBV7-8 and TRBJ1-1, with a possible D match to TRBD1 (5 bases). Per germline, CDR1 SGHVS and CDR2 FQNEAQ. V lost 2 bases, J lost 6 bases, and 13 bases lay in between. The CDR3 length is 14 residues. CDR3 nucleotide sequence: TGTGCCAGCAGCTTATATGGAGGAGGGGCTGAAGCTTTCTTT. Its protein product is CASSLYGGGAEAFF.

This clonotype was found a few times. The rearrangement joins TRBV5-5 to TRBJ2-3; D unclear. CDR1 is SGHKS and CDR2 is YYEKEE in the germline V gene (reference sequence). CDR3 size: 13 residues. V was pared by 3 bases and J by 4 bases, with 9 bases between. The CDR3, as DNA: TGTGCCAGCAGCTCGACCTTAGCAGATACGCAGTATTTT. It yields the protein CASSSTLADTQYF. Drawing the rest from reference TRBV5-5 and TRBJ2-3, the complete variable domain is DAGVTQSPTHLIKTRGQQVTLRCSPISGHKSVSWYQQVLGQGPQFIFQYYEKEERGRGNFPDRFSARQFPNYSSELNVNALLLGDSALYLCASSSTLADTQYFGPGTRLTVL.

V gene TRBV11-2 combines with J gene TRBJ2-3; D uncertain. Germline V CDR1 and CDR2: SGHAT, FQNNGV. CDR3 length: 14 residues. The V end lost 1 base, the J end lost 2 bases, and 7 bases lay between the germline ends. The DNA for the CDR3 is TGTGCCAGCAGCTTAGCGCTCCTCACAGATACGCAGTATTTT. The encoded protein is CASSLALLTDTQYF.

The gene calls are TRBV28 and TRBJ2-7; D call uncertain. Germline-derived CDR1 and CDR2 are MDHEN and SYDVKM. The ends were cut back, 4 bases at V and 6 bases at J, with 16 bases in the middle. The CDR3 runs 14 residues. The CDR3: CASSSTTYTGEQYF. CDR3 bases: TGTGCCAGCAGTTCGACCACGTATACGGGCGAGCAGTACTTC.

The chain recombines TRBV6-5 with TRBJ2-2; 10 bases match TRBD2. Germline trimming cut 4 bases from V and 4 bases from J; bases unmatched to any gene: 12. CDR1 MNHEY and CDR2 SVGAGI come from the germline V gene. The CDR3 consists of 18 residues. The CDR3 reads CASSSQRGGVKSTGELFF. The CDR3 DNA follows: TGTGCCAGCAGTTCACAGCGGGGGGGCGTTAAAAGCACCGGGGAGCTGTTTTTT.

This clonotype has more than one count but fewer than ten. This CDR3 is CASSPPGLAGYLAEQFF. The CDR3 region has the DNA TGTGCCAGCAGTCCCCCCGGACTAGCGGGGTATCTTGCTGAGCAGTTCTTC. The gene calls are TRBV6-1 and TRBJ2-1; 12 nucleotides agree with TRBD2. The V gene's germline CDR1 is MNHNS and CDR2 SASEGT. The CDR3 sequence is 17 residues long. V shed 5 bases, J shed 9 bases, and the junction held 14 bases outside the gene matches.

This clonotype was observed a few times. The chain recombines TRBV20-1 with TRBJ2-3; 8 positions match TRBD1. Germline V gives CDR1 DFQATT, CDR2 SNEGSKA (reference sequence). Germline trimming cut 6 bases from V and 2 bases from J; bases unmatched to any gene: 7. The CDR3 is made up of 14 amino acids. CDR3 bases: TGCAGTGCGGTACAGGGGGAATCCACAGATACGCAGTATTTT. This sequence encodes CSAVQGESTDTQYF.

At least ten counts were recorded for this clonotype. This chain uses TRBV27 with TRBJ2-2; D might be TRBD2 (6 bases). The CDR3 loop spans 16 amino acids. The V gene lost 2 bases and the J gene lost 6 bases, with 16 bases spanning the gap. In germline, CDR1 is MNHEY, CDR2 SMNVEV (reference sequence). The CDR3 DNA reads TGTGCCAGCAGTTTAAACTGGGGGGATGAGGCCGGGGAGCTGTTTTTT. Translating it yields CASSLNWGDEAGELFF.

The CDR3 loop is CASSEGPRKVDEQYF. As DNA, the CDR3 is TGCGCCAGCAGTGAGGGGCCTCGTAAGGTCGACGAGCAGTACTTC. This chain links TRBV10-2 with TRBJ2-7; D ambiguous. Between the trimmed V and J ends, which lost 2 bases and 5 bases, there was a span of 16 bases. CDR1 is WSHSY, CDR2 SAAADI, per germline. The CDR3 consists of 15 residues.

V gene TRBV12-3 or TRBV12-4 combines with J gene TRBJ2-7; D possibly corresponds to TRBD2 (6 bases). This CDR3 spans 16 amino acids. V lost 5 bases to trimming and J lost 1 base, with 18 bases between them. Written as DNA, the CDR3 is TGTGCCAGCAGTAGGACTGGCGGGATAACATCCTACGAGCAGTACTTC. This translates into CASSRTGGITSYEQYF.

This chain uses TRBV14 with TRBJ2-6; tentative D call: TRBD2 (6 bases). Germline V CDR1 and CDR2: SGHDN, FVKESK. Trimming pared 4 bases from V and 2 bases from J, leaving 9 bases between. CDR3 length: 15 residues. CDR3 in DNA: TGTGCCAGCAGCCCCTCGGGGGCTGGGGCCAACGTCCTGACTTTC. Translating gives CASSPSGAGANVLTF.

This clonotype has more than one count but fewer than ten. The chain is built from TRBV24-1 and TRBJ1-5; tentatively, D is TRBD1 (6 bases). Per germline, CDR1 KGHDR and CDR2 SFDVKD. The V and J ends lost 5 bases and 5 bases respectively, with 12 bases between them. This CDR3 is built from 14 residues. This CDR3 is CATSVGTRDQPQHF. The CDR3 bases are TGTGCCACCAGTGTCGGGACAAGAGATCAGCCCCAGCATTTT.

This clonotype was observed a few times. The CDR3 reads CASSVGHEQFF. DNA of the CDR3: TGTGCCAGCAGCGTAGGTCATGAGCAGTTCTTC. This rearrangement joins TRBV9 to TRBJ2-1, with unresolved D. Trimming stripped 0 bases from V and 8 bases from J, with 3 bases between. CDR3 length equals 11 residues. Germline lookup yields CDR1 SGDLS and CDR2 YYNGEE.

The chain is built from TRBV19 and TRBJ2-7; no reliable D call. V lost 7 bases and J lost 10, with 14 bases in between. Germline lookup yields CDR1 LNHDA and CDR2 SQIVND (reference sequence). The CDR3 totals 11 residues. CDR3 coding DNA: TGTGCCAGTAACTCGGCCGGCGATCAGTACTTC. Its translation: CASNSAGDQYF.

This clonotype showed up many times. This chain links TRBV12-3 or TRBV12-4 with TRBJ1-5, with no clear D. The CDR3 sequence is 12 residues long. V lost 6 bases and J 11 bases, leaving 14 bases between the germline ends. The DNA for the CDR3 is TGTGCCAGCAGCCCGGGGATCGAGTCCCAGCATTTT. Encoded protein: CASSPGIESQHF.

This chain uses TRBV5-1 with TRBJ2-7; D gene unclear. The CDR3 runs 15 residues. Trimming shortened V by 0 bases and J by 3 bases, and 13 bases separated the two germline ends. CDR1 and CDR2 from the germline V gene are SGHRS and YFSETQ. The CDR3 region is CASSLVHLNGYEQYF. In DNA, the CDR3 is TGCGCCAGCAGCTTGGTTCACCTAAACGGCTACGAGCAGTACTTC.

This clonotype was detected a few times. The chain has TRBV28 and TRBJ2-5; TRBD2 matches 7 bases. Germline CDR1 MDHEN, CDR2 SYDVKM. Losses at the gene ends were 2 bases for V and 9 bases for J; bases not matched to a gene: 6. CDR3 length equals 13 residues. The CDR3: CASSLGSGGAQYF. The CDR3 nucleotides read TGTGCCAGCAGTTTAGGCAGTGGGGGGGCCCAGTACTTC.

The rearrangement joins TRBV4-2 to TRBJ2-3, with a tentative D call TRBD2 (7 bases). Germline V gene data show CDR1 as LGHNA and CDR2 as YNFKEQ. CDR3 size: 18 residues. Trimming stripped 0 bases from V and 9 bases from J, with 25 bases between. DNA for the CDR3: TGTGCCAGCAGCCAAGATCTAGGGGCTAGCGGAGGGGGAGGGACGCAGTATTTT. The encoded protein is CASSQDLGASGGGGTQYF.

This clonotype has just a few counts. The chain uses TRBV5-1 and TRBJ2-7, with TRBD2 matching over 7 bases. V shed 4 bases and J 6 bases; nucleotides not matched to a gene: 13. This CDR3 has 15 residues. Per the germline V gene, CDR1 is SGHRS and CDR2 is YFSETQ. CDR3 region: CASSAGDFGNSEQYF. The CDR3 DNA reads as TGCGCCAGCAGCGCGGGGGACTTTGGGAACAGCGAGCAGTACTTC.

This clonotype was observed a few times. The chain has TRBV18 and TRBJ2-3, with a tentative D call TRBD1 (6 bases). V dropped 1 base and J dropped 6 bases, with 20 bases sitting between them. Germline CDR1 and CDR2: KGHSH and LQKENI. The CDR3 has 17 amino acids. In nucleotides, the CDR3 is TGTGCCAGCTCACCACGGGACATTCTTATTGTACGGGATACGCAGTATTTT. Amino acids: CASSPRDILIVRDTQYF. The whole variable domain, filled in from reference TRBV18 and TRBJ2-3, reads NAGVMQNPRHLVRRRGQEARLRCSPMKGHSHVYWYRQLPEEGLKFMVYLQKENIIDESGMPKERFSAEFPKEGPSILRIQQVVRGDSAAYFCASSPRDILIVRDTQYFGPGTRLTVL.